The 32 T cell receptor beta chains below all came from one sample that was sequenced in a study of neurological immune-mediated disorders. Noted time point: technical triplicate 2. In TCRdb, the 5' RACE reads were re-called with MiXCR into one record per CDR3 protein. In the table there are about 59,000 distinct CDR3 sequences, about 24% of which are singletons. The specimen was PBMCs. Receptor source: a man in his sixties with HTLV-1-associated myelopathy (HAM/TSP).

This rearrangement joins TRBV7-2 to TRBJ2-3; D unclear. This CDR3 spans 14 amino acids. V lost 3 bases and J lost 3, with 10 bases in between. Germline CDR1 and CDR2: SGHTA and FQGNSA. CDR3 bases: TGTGCCAGCAGCTTTTACGGTCAGACAGATACGCAGTATTTT. The encoded protein is CASSFYGQTDTQYF. The full variable domain, in which reference TRBV7-2 and TRBJ2-3 provide the parts outside the CDR3, is GAGVSQSPSNKVTEKGKDVELRCDPISGHTALYWYRQSLGQGLEFLIYFQGNSAPDKSGLPSDRFSAERTGGSVSTLTIQRTQQEDSAVYLCASSFYGQTDTQYFGPGTRLTVL.

This clonotype was found many times. The CDR3 DNA reads as TGCGCCAGCAGCTTGGAGGGCCGAAGCTATGGCTACACCTTC. It is translated as CASSLEGRSYGYTF. The chain combines TRBV5-1 with TRBJ1-2; D not certain. The V gene's germline CDR1 is SGHRS and CDR2 YFSETQ. Trimming removed 0 bases from V and 4 bases from J, with 10 bases in between. This CDR3 has 14 amino acids.

The chain combines TRBV4-1 with TRBJ2-1; 9 bases are a match to TRBD2. J lost 7 bases, V lost 6 bases, and 4 bases had no gene match. The CDR3 contains 13 residues. Per germline, CDR1 MGHRA and CDR2 YSYEKL. The CDR3 loop is CASRGLARNEQFF. The CDR3 nucleotides read TGCGCCAGCAGGGGACTAGCAAGGAATGAGCAGTTCTTC.

The V and J genes are TRBV5-1 and TRBJ2-4; D is perhaps TRBD2 (6 bases). Germline CDR1 is SGHRS and CDR2 is YFSETQ. CDR3 length: 17 residues. V was pared by 4 bases and J by 1 base, with 18 bases between. In DNA form, the CDR3 reads TGCGCCAGCAGCGGAGGGACCGCGGTTGCGGCCAAAAACATTCAGTACTTC. It yields the protein CASSGGTAVAAKNIQYF.

This clonotype was seen repeatedly, ten times or more. The chain recombines TRBV5-1 with TRBJ1-1, with a weak D call TRBD1 (5 bases). V lost 4 bases and J 5 bases, leaving 12 bases between the germline ends. The CDR3 is 13 amino acids. Germline V gene sequence: CDR1 SGHRS, CDR2 YFSETQ. The chain's CDR3 is CASSQGGRTEAFF. As DNA, the CDR3 is TGCGCCAGCAGCCAGGGAGGGCGAACTGAAGCTTTCTTT.

This chain uses TRBV14 with TRBJ2-2, with 8 bases matching TRBD1. This CDR3 region has 14 residues. The trim removed 4 bases at V and 12 bases at J, leaving 10 bases unmatched. Germline CDR1 reads SGHDN; CDR2 reads FVKESK. The CDR3 here is CASSLKGQGSKLFF. The CDR3 DNA reads TGTGCCAGCAGCCTCAAAGGACAGGGAAGTAAGCTGTTTTTT.

This clonotype was observed many times. V usage is TRBV28 and J usage is TRBJ2-1; TRBD1 or TRBD2 may be the D gene (6 bases each). Germline-derived CDR1 and CDR2 are MDHEN and SYDVKM. The V gene lost 8 bases and the J gene lost 6 bases, with 20 bases spanning the gap. The CDR3 runs 15 residues. In DNA form, the CDR3 reads TGTGCCAGCGTGGAGGGGGGCAGGGGTCTCAATGAGCAGTTCTTC. Translating gives CASVEGGRGLNEQFF.

This clonotype was found a few times. The V and J genes are TRBV10-2 and TRBJ2-2; D assignment may be TRBD1 or TRBD2 (7 bases each). The V gene lost 2 bases and the J gene lost 7 bases, with 17 bases spanning the gap. Germline V gene data show CDR1 as WSHSY and CDR2 as SAAADI. The CDR3 extends over 16 amino acids. CDR3 bases: TGCGCCAGCAGTGAGGAAGGGAGGGGGCGCGTCGGGGAGCTGTTTTTT. Its protein product is CASSEEGRGRVGELFF.

The chain has TRBV5-1 and TRBJ1-1, with no clear D. CDR1 SGHRS and CDR2 YFSETQ come from the germline V gene. V was trimmed by 2 bases and J by 1 base, leaving 15 bases between them. The CDR3 is made up of 16 amino acids. The CDR3 protein is CASSFQASLENTEAFF. CDR3 DNA sequence: TGCGCCAGCAGCTTCCAGGCCTCCCTGGAGAACACTGAAGCTTTCTTT.

This clonotype has only a few counts. The chain uses TRBV20-1 and TRBJ1-1; possibly TRBD1 for D (6 bases). V was trimmed by 3 bases and J by 5 bases, leaving 10 bases between them. The CDR3 runs to 12 residues. Germline lookup yields CDR1 DFQATT and CDR2 SNEGSKA (reference sequence). The CDR3 region is CSASFQGTEAFF. The CDR3 DNA reads as TGCAGTGCTAGTTTTCAGGGGACTGAAGCTTTCTTT.

The gene calls are TRBV27 and TRBJ2-7, with unresolved D. Germline loops: CDR1 MNHEY, CDR2 SMNVEV (reference sequence). The CDR3 has 13 residues. Trimming pared 11 bases from V and 1 base from J, leaving 15 bases between. The CDR3 DNA sequence: TGTGCCGGACGACGGATACTATCCTACGAGCAGTACTTC. This encodes CAGRRILSYEQYF.

The CDR3 nucleotides are TGCGCCAGCAGCCTCGCTCGGGCGGGAACTTACGAGCAGTACTTC. Its protein is CASSLARAGTYEQYF. V usage is TRBV4-1 and J usage is TRBJ2-7; tentative D call: TRBD2 (6 bases). The CDR3 is made up of 15 amino acids. Trimming removed 4 bases from V and 4 bases from J, with 17 bases in between. Looked up from germline, CDR1 is MGHRA and CDR2 is YSYEKL.

This clonotype was recorded at least ten times. V and J are TRBV12-3 or TRBV12-4 and TRBJ2-7; 11 bases are shared with TRBD2. The CDR3 has 13 residues. The trim removed 6 bases at V and 2 bases at J, leaving 0 bases unmatched. The CDR3 is CASRLAGAYEQYF. CDR3 nucleotide sequence: TGTGCCAGCAGACTAGCGGGGGCCTACGAGCAGTACTTC.

In this sample, this clonotype turned up many times. J is TRBJ1-2 and V is TRBV12-3 or TRBV12-4; a possible D gene is TRBD1 (5 bases). The CDR3 is 13 amino acids. V lost 6 bases and J lost 3, with 11 bases in between. This chain's CDR3 is CASSPQGDYGYTF. As DNA, the CDR3 is TGTGCCAGCAGCCCGCAGGGAGACTATGGCTACACCTTC.

This clonotype was recorded at least ten times. The genes are TRBV9 and TRBJ2-2, with 7 bases lining up with TRBD1. Germline CDR1 reads SGDLS; CDR2 reads YYNGEE. There are 16 residues in the CDR3. The J segment lost 2 bases and the V segment lost 3 bases, leaving 7 bases of the junction unmatched. CDR3 amino acids: CASSAHRQGNTGELFF. The CDR3 nucleotides read TGTGCCAGCAGCGCCCACCGACAGGGAAACACCGGGGAGCTGTTTTTT.

The chain links TRBV14 to TRBJ1-2; D gene unclear. The CDR3 contains 13 residues. CDR1 is SGHDN and CDR2 is FVKESK in the germline V gene. The DNA of the CDR3 is TGTGCAATCAGCCAAGATAGGACCTATGGCTACACCTTC. Amino acids: CAISQDRTYGYTF.

This clonotype has a count of ten or more. This chain uses TRBV5-1 with TRBJ2-2; no reliable D call. The CDR3 runs 15 residues. Trimming pared 4 bases from V and 0 bases from J, leaving 10 bases between. Germline loops: CDR1 SGHRS, CDR2 YFSETQ. CDR3 loop: CASSPQVANTGELFF. CDR3 in DNA: TGCGCCAGCAGCCCCCAGGTAGCGAACACCGGGGAGCTGTTTTTT.

This clonotype was counted ten times or more. The gene calls are TRBV12-3 or TRBV12-4 and TRBJ2-1, with D possibly TRBD1 on 5 matching bases. This CDR3 is 14 amino acids long. Trimming cost V 1 base and J 10 bases, with 14 bases left between them. The CDR3 DNA is TGTGCCAGCAGTTTAGGTGGGGCAAGAACAGAGCAGTTCTTC. Translating gives CASSLGGARTEQFF.

This clonotype came up many times. This chain uses TRBV6-5 with TRBJ2-6; D call uncertain. CDR1 is MNHEY, CDR2 SVGAGI, per germline. This CDR3 is built from 15 residues. Trimming stripped 5 bases from V and 0 bases from J, with 8 bases between. CDR3 amino acids: CASSPLGSGANVLTF. CDR3 DNA: TGTGCCAGCAGTCCCCTGGGCTCTGGGGCCAACGTCCTGACTTTC.

The chain has TRBV10-1 and TRBJ2-7; 7 nucleotides match TRBD1. The CDR3 extends over 15 amino acids. Germline V lookup: CDR1 WNHNN, CDR2 SYGVQD (reference sequence). The J segment lost 4 bases and the V segment lost 0 bases, leaving 6 bases of the junction unmatched. The CDR3 loop is CASSESRGRRYEQYF. The CDR3 nucleotides read TGCGCCAGCAGTGAGTCAAGGGGGCGTCGGTACGAGCAGTACTTC.

This clonotype was seen just once. This chain uses TRBV20-1 with TRBJ2-3; the match to TRBD2 covers 9 bases. The CDR3 extends over 11 amino acids. In germline, CDR1 is DFQATT, CDR2 SNEGSKA (reference sequence). CDR3 sequence reads: CGGRETDTQYF. The CDR3 DNA sequence: TGCGGCGGGAGGGAAACAGATACGCAGTATTTT.

This clonotype came up many times. This chain links TRBV28 with TRBJ2-2, with 8 bases identical to TRBD1. CDR3 length equals 15 residues. The trim removed 6 bases at V and 7 bases at J, leaving 10 bases unmatched. CDR1 is MDHEN, CDR2 SYDVKM, per germline. For the CDR3, the DNA is TGTGCCAGCAGCTTCCGGACAGGGTCGGGCGGGGAGCTGTTTTTT. Its translation: CASSFRTGSGGELFF.

This clonotype was seen repeatedly, ten times or more. V gene TRBV4-1 combines with J gene TRBJ1-5, with D uncertain. V was trimmed by 0 bases and J by 1 base, leaving 7 bases between them. The CDR3 runs 15 residues. CDR1 is MGHRA, CDR2 YSYEKL, per germline. The CDR3 nucleotides read TGCGCCAGCAGCCAAGATTTCATGAGCAATCAGCCCCAGCATTTT. Translated: CASSQDFMSNQPQHF.

This clonotype was seen at least ten times. The chain couples TRBV28 to TRBJ1-2; 7 positions match TRBD1. Germline V CDR1 and CDR2: MDHEN, SYDVKM. V dropped 8 bases and J dropped 3; count of bases not matched to a gene: 12. The CDR3 covers 15 residues. CDR3 protein: CASREGARGDYGYTF. CDR3 DNA: TGTGCCAGCCGCGAAGGGGCCAGGGGGGACTATGGCTACACCTTC.

The chain combines TRBV27 with TRBJ1-1, with D hard to call. CDR3 length: 17 residues. From germline, CDR1 is MNHEY and CDR2 SMNVEV (reference sequence). Trimming shortened V by 2 bases and J by 1 base, and 17 bases separated the two germline ends. CDR3 sequence: CASSLKGGSPRNTEAFF. The CDR3 DNA reads as TGTGCCAGCAGTTTAAAGGGAGGTTCACCGCGGAACACTGAAGCTTTCTTT.

This clonotype has ten or more counts. This sequence joins TRBV5-6 and TRBJ2-2; D is perhaps TRBD2 (6 bases). The CDR3 contains 16 residues. Germline V gene data show CDR1 as SGHDT and CDR2 as YYEEEE. Between the trimmed V and J ends, which lost 0 bases and 1 base, there was a span of 10 bases. CDR3 residues: CASSLAGGRNTGELFF. CDR3 sequence (DNA): TGTGCCAGCAGCTTGGCCGGAGGGAGGAACACCGGGGAGCTGTTTTTT.

This clonotype came up many times. The junction departs from the called germline gene at one end, perhaps through a read error. CDR3 in amino acids: CASSEGRGFEQFF. Written as DNA, the CDR3 is TGTGCTAGCAGCGAGGGACGGGGATTTGAGCAGTTCTTC. This sequence joins TRBV7-7 and TRBJ2-1; either TRBD1 or TRBD2 may fit D (5 bases each). There are 13 residues in the CDR3. CDR1 is SSHAT, CDR2 FNYEAQ, per germline (reference sequence).

This clonotype was found many times. V is TRBV2 and J is TRBJ2-1; perhaps TRBD1 as D (8 bases). With 8 bases removed from V and 7 bases from J, the gap between germline ends came to 18 bases. The germline V gene has CDR1 SNHLY and CDR2 FYNNEI. This CDR3 comprises 14 residues. In DNA, the CDR3 is TGTGCCAGCGGGAGGGACAGGAACCAGAATGAGCAGTTCTTC. It yields the protein CASGRDRNQNEQFF.

This clonotype has a count of ten or more. This chain joins TRBV5-1 and TRBJ2-7; 10 nucleotides match TRBD2. This CDR3 contains 16 residues. Germline V lookup: CDR1 SGHRS, CDR2 YFSETQ. Trimming at V came to 4 bases and at J to 0 bases, leaving 7 bases not matched to a gene. The CDR3 protein is CASSPGTSVSSYEQYF. DNA for the CDR3: TGCGCCAGCAGCCCAGGGACTAGCGTGAGCTCCTACGAGCAGTACTTC. Complete variable domain (other parts from reference TRBV5-1 and TRBJ2-7): KAGVTQTPRYLIKTRGQQVTLSCSPISGHRSVSWYQQTPGQGLQFLFEYFSETQRNKGNFPGRFSGRQFSNSRSEMNVSTLELGDSALYLCASSPGTSVSSYEQYFGPGTRLTVT.

With respect to this clonotype: The junction does not match germline at one end; this may be a read error. The chain carries TRBV7-8 and TRBJ2-1, with D hard to call. The CDR3 runs 11 residues. The germline V gene encodes CDR1 SGHVS and CDR2 FQNEAQ. CDR3 coding DNA: TGTGTCAGCAGCCCCCGGTCAGAGCAGTTCTTC. It is translated as CVSSPRSEQFF.

This clonotype occurred many times. The CDR3 sequence: CASSRGFDSSYEQYF. The CDR3, as DNA: TGCGCCAGCAGCCGGGGGTTTGATAGCTCCTACGAGCAGTACTTC. The rearrangement links TRBV5-1 to TRBJ2-7; D perhaps matches TRBD2 (6 bases). Germline V gives CDR1 SGHRS, CDR2 YFSETQ. V was cut by 4 bases and J by 0 bases, with 14 bases left in between. The CDR3 runs to 15 residues.

This clonotype was seen ten or more times. This rearrangement joins TRBV3-1 to TRBJ2-7; D not resolved. Germline CDR1 and CDR2: LGHDT and YNNKEL (reference sequence). This CDR3 has 14 amino acids. V shed 4 bases and J shed 5 bases, with 15 bases lying between them. CDR3 in DNA: TGTGCCAGCAGCCCTCGATTTTCGGCTCACGAGCAGTACTTC. Translated: CASSPRFSAHEQYF.